This TCR beta chain was captured in a study of post-analysis software for immune sequencing data. Whole-study context: The patients showed relapsing-remitting, secondary progressive and progressive-relapsing multiple sclerosis courses.

This CDR3 is built from 21 residues. V trimming: 5 bases; J trimming: 0 bases; junction bases outside the gene matches: 18. Germline values: CDR1 MNHEY, CDR2 SVGEGT. Study findings and constraints: Diversity measured as normalized Chao1 was significantly lower in multiple sclerosis patients than in controls. TRBV segments more frequent in patients than in controls numbered a few and included TRBV5-6, TRBV5-1 and TRBV20-1.

Points on this clonotype: The antigen is unknown.

Unique molecular identifiers were carried by the TCR beta cDNA libraries. Some 500,000 cDNA molecules were recovered from an input of about 0.85 to 11 million T cells. TCRdb fed the PCR reads into MiXCR, producing one record per CDR3 protein. The table records about 770,000 distinct CDR3 sequences, roughly 46% of them present only once. The clonotype was recovered from a girl aged 5-17 years with multiple sclerosis. The sample taken for sequencing was blood. The chain uses TRBV6-2 or TRBV6-3 and TRBJ2-7; 14 bases map to TRBD2. The DNA for the CDR3 is TGTGCCAGCAGTAAGACCCTCTTCGGGACTAGCGGGAGCCTGAGCTCCTACGAGCAGTACTTC. Translation: CASSKTLFGTSGSLSSYEQYF.